A selection of T cell receptor beta chains follows, all from one sample in a study of neoadjuvant anti-PD-1 for oral cavity cancer. Produced via immunoSEQ multiplex PCR; TCRdb's table is partial and in-frame only. In the table there are roughly 13,000 clones, around 75% of which are singletons. The input for sequencing was PBMCs, taken after nivolumab (anti-PD-1) treatment. The receptors derive from a person aged 35-79 years with oral cavity squamous cell carcinoma. Both conserved end residues are part of each CDR3. Each record gives: CDR3 protein, clone size, J gene, V gene. Not all rows give a size; the values are once, few, many and, for expanded clones, a class.

CASSPGQGYSNQPQHF	NA	TRBJ1-5	TRBV6-6
CASSGRGLSYEQYF	NA	TRBJ2-7	TRBV5-1
CASSRNPGLAAQDTQYF	NA	TRBJ2-3	TRBV5-1
CASSNAQGIGTEAFF	NA	TRBJ1-1	TRBV2
CASKPGQGNEKLFF	NA	TRBJ1-4	TRBV19
CASSPGRVGPDGYTF	NA	TRBJ1-2	TRBV18
CASSADSYSGNTIYF	NA	TRBJ1-3	TRBV9
CASSLVSGPYEQYF	few	TRBJ2-7	TRBV28
CATSRGRGKSYNEQFF	NA	TRBJ2-1	TRBV15
CAISGQGQETQYF	NA	TRBJ2-5	TRBV10-3
CASIPGQNSYEQYF	NA	TRBJ2-7	TRBV2
CASKRLRLGNYGYTF	few	TRBJ1-2	TRBV5-1
CASDPSHPSEKLFF	NA	TRBJ1-4	TRBV12-5
CASSARDGHTDTQYF	NA	TRBJ2-3	TRBV7-9
CASSVAGAGTGELFF	NA	TRBJ2-2	TRBV9
CASSLQGGEKLFF	NA	TRBJ1-4	TRBV5-6
CASSVGVYGYTF	few	TRBJ1-2	TRBV25-1
CASSSSQGSHEQYF	NA	TRBJ2-7	TRBV7-2
CASSFSRGFGANVLTF	once	TRBJ2-6	TRBV7-8
CASSREGQGGYEQYF	NA	TRBJ2-7	TRBV4-1
CATTNSGTYEQYF	once	TRBJ2-7	TRBV6-5
CASSIQREDRGYTF	NA	TRBJ1-2	TRBV19
CASSYFGEAIDEQYF	NA	TRBJ2-7	TRBV6-6
CASSTLAAGVRTGELFF	NA	TRBJ2-2	TRBV19
CASSLAGGGITGELFF	NA	TRBJ2-2	TRBV7-9
CASSQDWRGVQETQYF	NA	TRBJ2-5	TRBV4-2
CAWSTYLAHQPQHF	NA	TRBJ1-5	TRBV30
CASSLVGIKETQYF	NA	TRBJ2-5	TRBV5-1
CASSTQGPLGTEAFF	NA	TRBJ1-1	TRBV19
CASSSPGTGPFF	NA	TRBJ1-4	TRBV7-9
CAGRLETGQNTIYF	NA	TRBJ1-3	TRBV6-1
CSVDNGALGTEAFF	few	TRBJ1-1	TRBV29-1
CASSGEKLFF	NA	TRBJ1-4	TRBV5-8
CASSPPDADTQYF	NA	TRBJ2-3	TRBV7-3
CASSRRGLGLADTGELFF	NA	TRBJ2-2	TRBV11-3
CASSQGGIYTGELFF	NA	TRBJ2-2	TRBV4-2
CASSPFDRDTEAFF	NA	TRBJ1-1	TRBV5-4
CASSFGDHSYNEQFF	NA	TRBJ2-1	TRBV5-1
CASSDSSGPYNEQFF	NA	TRBJ2-1	TRBV5-6
CASSWVGTYEQYF	NA	TRBJ2-7	TRBV11-2
CASSQGSTRSLGEQYF	NA	TRBJ2-7	TRBV4-1
CTVSGASTDTQYF	once	TRBJ2-3	TRBV29-1
CASSSLYEQYF	NA	TRBJ2-7	TRBV27
CASSLTSQRPSGNTIYF	NA	TRBJ1-3	TRBV5-6
CASSVGGVGEQYF	NA	TRBJ2-7	TRBV6-1
CASSFGNDYEQYF	NA	TRBJ2-7	TRBV7-6
CASSYSLGRGYTF	NA	TRBJ1-2	TRBV11-2
CALDEGQGYYEQYF	NA	TRBJ2-7	TRBV30
CASSRLAETYNEQFF	NA	TRBJ2-1	TRBV10-2
CASSSLAGLYNEQFF	NA	TRBJ2-1	TRBV11-2
CASSSRQGSTEAFF	NA	TRBJ1-1	TRBV11-2
CASSQMWDADTQYF	NA	TRBJ2-3	TRBV6-1
CASRTGQGQGPYEQFF	NA	TRBJ2-1	TRBV28
CASSQETVTDTQYF	NA	TRBJ2-3	TRBV4-1